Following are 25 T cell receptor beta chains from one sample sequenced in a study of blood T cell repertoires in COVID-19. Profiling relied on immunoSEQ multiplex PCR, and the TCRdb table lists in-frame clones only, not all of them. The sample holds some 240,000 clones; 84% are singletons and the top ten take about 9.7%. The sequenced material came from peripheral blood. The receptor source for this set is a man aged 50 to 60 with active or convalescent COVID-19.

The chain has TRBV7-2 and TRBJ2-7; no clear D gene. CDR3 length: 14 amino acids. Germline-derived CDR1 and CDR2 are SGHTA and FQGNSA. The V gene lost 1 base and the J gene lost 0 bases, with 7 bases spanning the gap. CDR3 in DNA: TGTGCCAGCAGCTTAGAGCCGTTCTCCTACGAGCAGTACTTC. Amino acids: CASSLEPFSYEQYF.

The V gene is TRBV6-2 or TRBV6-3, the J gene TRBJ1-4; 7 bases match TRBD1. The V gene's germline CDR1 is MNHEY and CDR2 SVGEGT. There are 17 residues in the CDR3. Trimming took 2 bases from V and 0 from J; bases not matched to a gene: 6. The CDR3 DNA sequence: TGTGCCAGCAGTTACCCCCGGGACAGATCAACTAATGAAAAACTGTTTTTT. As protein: CASSYPRDRSTNEKLFF.

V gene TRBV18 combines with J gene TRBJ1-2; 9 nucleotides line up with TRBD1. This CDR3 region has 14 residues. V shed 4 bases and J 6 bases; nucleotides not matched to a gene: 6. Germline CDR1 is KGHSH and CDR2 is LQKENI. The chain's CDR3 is CASSLGDRDHGYTF. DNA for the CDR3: TGTGCCAGCTCACTTGGGGACAGGGATCATGGCTACACCTTC.

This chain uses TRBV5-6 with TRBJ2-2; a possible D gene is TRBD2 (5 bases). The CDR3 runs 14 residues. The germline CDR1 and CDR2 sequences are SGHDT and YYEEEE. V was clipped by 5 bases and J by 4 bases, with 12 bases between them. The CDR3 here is CASREDRGTGELFF. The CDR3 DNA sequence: TGTGCCAGCAGGGAGGACCGTGGCACCGGGGAGCTGTTTTTT.

The CDR3 is CASSYRDRPQETQYF. CDR3 in DNA: TGTGCCAGCAGCTATAGGGACAGGCCCCAAGAGACCCAGTACTTC. The rearrangement joins TRBV28 to TRBJ2-5; 8 bases are a match to TRBD1. After removal of 6 bases from V and 1 base from J, the junction contained 7 bases not matched to a gene. The CDR3 is 15 amino acids. The germline CDR1 and CDR2 sequences are MDHEN and SYDVKM.

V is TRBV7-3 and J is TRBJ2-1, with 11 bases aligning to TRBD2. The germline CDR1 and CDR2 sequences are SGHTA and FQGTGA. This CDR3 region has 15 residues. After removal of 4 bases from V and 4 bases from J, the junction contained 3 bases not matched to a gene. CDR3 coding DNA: TGTGCCAGCAGCTCATTAGCGGGGGGGTACAATGAGCAGTTCTTC. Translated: CASSSLAGGYNEQFF.

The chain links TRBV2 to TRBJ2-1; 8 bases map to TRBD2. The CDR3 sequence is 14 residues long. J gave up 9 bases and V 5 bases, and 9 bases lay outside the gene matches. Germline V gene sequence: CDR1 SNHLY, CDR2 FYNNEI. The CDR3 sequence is CASSLTGTSGEQFF. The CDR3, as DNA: TGTGCCAGCAGTCTCACCGGGACTAGTGGTGAGCAGTTCTTC.

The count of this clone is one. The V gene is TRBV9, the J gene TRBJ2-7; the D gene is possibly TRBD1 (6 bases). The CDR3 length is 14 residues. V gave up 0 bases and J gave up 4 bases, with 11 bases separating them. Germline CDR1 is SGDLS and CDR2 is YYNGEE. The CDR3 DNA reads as TGTGCCAGCAGCGTAGGGGGGCAGACTTACGAGCAGTACTTC. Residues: CASSVGGQTYEQYF.

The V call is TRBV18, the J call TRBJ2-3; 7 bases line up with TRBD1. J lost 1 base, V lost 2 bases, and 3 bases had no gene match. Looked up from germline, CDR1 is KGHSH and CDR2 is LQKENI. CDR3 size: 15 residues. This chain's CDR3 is CASSPGQGGTDTQYF. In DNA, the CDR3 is TGTGCCAGCTCACCAGGGCAGGGGGGCACAGATACGCAGTATTTT.

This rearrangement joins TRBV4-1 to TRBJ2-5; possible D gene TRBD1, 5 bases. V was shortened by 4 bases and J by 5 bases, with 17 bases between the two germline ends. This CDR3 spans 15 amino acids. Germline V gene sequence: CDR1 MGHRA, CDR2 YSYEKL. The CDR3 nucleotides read TGCGCCAGCAGCCCCCGCCGTGGGGCCGGGGAGACCCAGTACTTC. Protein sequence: CASSPRRGAGETQYF.

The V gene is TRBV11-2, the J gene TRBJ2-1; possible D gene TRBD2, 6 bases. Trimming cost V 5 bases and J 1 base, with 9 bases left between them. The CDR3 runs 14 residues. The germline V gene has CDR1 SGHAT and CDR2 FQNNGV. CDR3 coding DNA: TGTGCCAGCAGCCACGGGGGTTCCTACAATGAGCAGTTCTTC. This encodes CASSHGGSYNEQFF. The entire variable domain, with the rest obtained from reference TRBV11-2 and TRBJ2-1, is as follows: EAGVAQSPRYKIIEKRQSVAFWCNPISGHATLYWYQQILGQGPKLLIQFQNNGVVDDSQLPKDRFSAERLKGVDSTLKIQPAKLEDSAVYLCASSHGGSYNEQFFGPGTRLTVL.

The CDR3 is CASSLWTGALSNQPQHF. CDR3 nucleotides: TGTGCCAGCAGCTTGTGGACAGGGGCCCTGAGCAATCAGCCCCAGCATTTT. V and J are TRBV5-6 and TRBJ1-5; TRBD1 matches at 9 bases. The CDR3 spans 17 residues. CDR1 and CDR2 from the germline V gene are SGHDT and YYEEEE. V trimming: 1 base; J trimming: 1 base; junction bases outside the gene matches: 6.

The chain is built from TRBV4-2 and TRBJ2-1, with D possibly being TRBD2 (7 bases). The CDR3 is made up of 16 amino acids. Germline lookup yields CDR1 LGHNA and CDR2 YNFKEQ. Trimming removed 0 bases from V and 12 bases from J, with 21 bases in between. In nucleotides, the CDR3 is TGTGCCAGCAGCCAAGATTTAGGCGGGGGCCGGATCGGGCAGTTCTTC. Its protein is CASSQDLGGGRIGQFF.

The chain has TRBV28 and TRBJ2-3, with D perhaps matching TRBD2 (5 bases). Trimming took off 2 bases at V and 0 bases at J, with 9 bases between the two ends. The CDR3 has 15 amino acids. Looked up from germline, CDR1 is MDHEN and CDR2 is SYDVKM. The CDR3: CASSLLADSTDTQYF. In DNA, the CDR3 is TGTGCCAGCAGTTTACTAGCAGATAGCACAGATACGCAGTATTTT.

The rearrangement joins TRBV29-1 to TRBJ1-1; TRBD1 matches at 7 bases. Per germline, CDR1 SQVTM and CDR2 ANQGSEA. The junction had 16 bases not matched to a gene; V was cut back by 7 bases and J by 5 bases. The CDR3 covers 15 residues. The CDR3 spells CSANNYDRDLTEAFF. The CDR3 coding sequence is TGCAGCGCCAACAACTACGACAGGGATTTAACTGAAGCTTTCTTT.

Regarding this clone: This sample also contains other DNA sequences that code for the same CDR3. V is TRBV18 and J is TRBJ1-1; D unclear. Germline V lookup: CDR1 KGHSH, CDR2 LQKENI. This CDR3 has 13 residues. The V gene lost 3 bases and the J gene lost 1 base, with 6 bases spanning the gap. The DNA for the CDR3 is TGTGCCAGCTCACCGAGCGGGAACACTGAAGCTTTCTTT. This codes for CASSPSGNTEAFF.

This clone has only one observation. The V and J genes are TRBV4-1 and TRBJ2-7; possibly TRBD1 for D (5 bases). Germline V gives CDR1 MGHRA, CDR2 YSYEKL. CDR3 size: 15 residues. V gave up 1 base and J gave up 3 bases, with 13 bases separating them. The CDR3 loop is CASSQADTGIYEQYV. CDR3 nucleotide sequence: TGCGCCAGCAGCCAAGCGGACACTGGAATCTACGAGCAGTACGTC.

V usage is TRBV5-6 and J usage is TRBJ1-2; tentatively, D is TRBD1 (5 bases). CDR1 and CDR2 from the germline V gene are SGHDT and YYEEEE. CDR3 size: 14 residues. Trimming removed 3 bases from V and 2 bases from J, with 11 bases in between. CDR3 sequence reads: CASSWGGVNYGYTF. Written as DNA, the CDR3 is TGTGCCAGCAGCTGGGGCGGGGTGAACTATGGCTACACCTTC.

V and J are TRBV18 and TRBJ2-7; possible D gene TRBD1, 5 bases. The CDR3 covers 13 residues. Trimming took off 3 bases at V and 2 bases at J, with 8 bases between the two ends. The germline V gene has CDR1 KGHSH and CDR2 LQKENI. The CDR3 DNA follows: TGTGCCAGCTCACCGGACACGGCCTACGAGCAGTACGTC. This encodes CASSPDTAYEQYV.

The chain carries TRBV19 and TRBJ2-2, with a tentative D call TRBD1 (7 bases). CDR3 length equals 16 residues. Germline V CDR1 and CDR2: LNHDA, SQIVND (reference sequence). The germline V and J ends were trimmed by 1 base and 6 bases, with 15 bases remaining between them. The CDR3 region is CASSIVGGGEAGELFF. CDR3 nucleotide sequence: TGTGCCAGTAGTATAGTTGGAGGGGGCGAGGCCGGGGAGCTGTTTTTT.

The CDR3 protein is CASSLLGDRTEAFF. Here the CDR3 DNA reads TGTGCCAGCAGTTTACTAGGGGATAGGACTGAAGCTTTCTTT. V and J are TRBV27 and TRBJ1-1, with a tentative D call TRBD1 (5 bases). Germline V CDR1 and CDR2: MNHEY, SMNVEV (reference sequence). The CDR3 covers 14 residues. V lost 2 bases and J lost 5, with 12 bases in between.

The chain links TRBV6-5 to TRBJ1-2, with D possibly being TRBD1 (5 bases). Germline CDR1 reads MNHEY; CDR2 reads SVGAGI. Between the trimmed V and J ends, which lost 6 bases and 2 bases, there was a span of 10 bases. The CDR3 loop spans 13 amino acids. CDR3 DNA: TGTGCCAGCAGAGGACATTCAAACTATGGCTACACCTTC. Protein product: CASRGHSNYGYTF.

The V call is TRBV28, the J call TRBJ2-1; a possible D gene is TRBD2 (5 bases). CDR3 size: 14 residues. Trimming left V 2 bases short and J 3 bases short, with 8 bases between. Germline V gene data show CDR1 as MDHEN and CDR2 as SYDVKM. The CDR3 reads CASSLAGIYNEQFF. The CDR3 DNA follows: TGTGCCAGCAGTTTAGCGGGTATCTACAATGAGCAGTTCTTC. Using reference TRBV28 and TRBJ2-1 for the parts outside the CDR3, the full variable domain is DVKVTQSSRYLVKRTGEKVFLECVQDMDHENMFWYRQDPGLGLRLIYFSYDVKMKEKGDIPEGYSVSREKKERFSLILESASTNQTSMYLCASSLAGIYNEQFFGPGTRLTVL.

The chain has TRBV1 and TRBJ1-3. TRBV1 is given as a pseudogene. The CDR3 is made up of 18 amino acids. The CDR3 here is CTSSRCLGLDLSGNTIYF. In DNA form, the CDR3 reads TGCACCAGCAGCCGATGCTTGGGTCTAGACCTCTCTGGAAACACCATATATTTT.

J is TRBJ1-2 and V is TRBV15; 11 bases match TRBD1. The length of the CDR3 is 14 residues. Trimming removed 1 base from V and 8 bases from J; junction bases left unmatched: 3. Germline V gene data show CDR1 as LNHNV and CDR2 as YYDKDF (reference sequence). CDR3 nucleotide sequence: TGTGCCACCAGCAGAGTGGACAGGGGGCGAGGCTACACCTTC. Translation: CATSRVDRGRGYTF.